One and the same sample provided the 26 T cell receptor beta chains below, sequenced in a study of cytomegalovirus exposure and HLA in healthy donors. The PCR ran on 60 Vbeta and 13 Jbeta primers. Profiled with immunoSEQ multiplex PCR; TCRdb holds only in-frame clones, not every one. The sample gives about 190,000 clones, roughly 83% of which show up once; approximately 0.26% is in the top ten. Source material: PBMCs. The receptors come from a boy aged 10-17 years in good health and CMV-seronegative.

The chain uses TRBV6-5 and TRBJ2-7; the D gene is possibly TRBD2 (5 bases). Trimming took off 7 bases at V and 4 bases at J, with 14 bases between the two ends. Germline CDR1 and CDR2: MNHEY and SVGAGI. The CDR3 is 13 residues long. The CDR3 sequence is CASISGRGYEQYF. CDR3 coding DNA: TGTGCCAGCATATCGGGCCGGGGATACGAGCAGTACTTC.

V is TRBV28 and J is TRBJ2-1; 9 bases are a match to TRBD1. Unmatched junction bases numbered 5, after V lost 1 base and J lost 4 bases. The germline V gene encodes CDR1 MDHEN and CDR2 SYDVKM. The CDR3 covers 16 residues. As DNA, the CDR3 is TGTGCCAGCAGTTTATTAGGGACAGGGATTTACAATGAGCAGTTCTTC. It specifies CASSLLGTGIYNEQFF.

This chain connects TRBV28 to TRBJ2-1; TRBD2 matches at 12 bases. The CDR3 has 14 residues. CDR1 MDHEN and CDR2 SYDVKM come from the germline V gene. The trim removed 6 bases at V and 7 bases at J, leaving 4 bases unmatched. The CDR3 DNA sequence: TGTGCCAGCAGCTCCGGGACTAGCGGGAATGAGCAGTTCTTC. This encodes CASSSGTSGNEQFF. The variable domain in full, with the rest retrieved from reference TRBV28 and TRBJ2-1, is DVKVTQSSRYLVKRTGEKVFLECVQDMDHENMFWYRQDPGLGLRLIYFSYDVKMKEKGDIPEGYSVSREKKERFSLILESASTNQTSMYLCASSSGTSGNEQFFGPGTRLTVL.

This sequence joins TRBV30 and TRBJ1-2, with TRBD1 matching over 8 bases. The trim removed 3 bases at V and 5 bases at J, leaving 5 bases unmatched. The CDR3 contains 13 residues. Per germline, CDR1 GTSNPN and CDR2 SVGIG (reference sequence). This CDR3 is CAWRDRDWYGYTF. For the CDR3, the DNA is TGTGCCTGGAGGGACAGGGACTGGTATGGCTACACCTTC.

V is TRBV27 and J is TRBJ2-7, with a tentative D call TRBD2 (5 bases). Trimming shortened V by 5 bases and J by 0 bases, and 23 bases separated the two germline ends. Germline V gene lookup returns CDR1 MNHEY and CDR2 SMNVEV (reference sequence). CDR3 length: 18 amino acids. The CDR3 region has the DNA TGTGCCAGCAGTAGGCTAGGGAGCCCCTTTCCTAGCTCCTACGAGCAGTACTTC. Protein product: CASSRLGSPFPSSYEQYF.

J is TRBJ2-1 and V is TRBV20-1; no definite D call. CDR1 and CDR2 from the germline V gene are DFQATT and SNEGSKA (reference sequence). Trimming cost V 5 bases and J 6 bases, with 8 bases left between them. CDR3 size: 11 residues. The CDR3 reads CSAFWANEQFF. The CDR3 DNA is TGCAGTGCTTTTTGGGCCAATGAGCAGTTCTTC.

This chain joins TRBV27 and TRBJ1-2, with D possibly being TRBD1 (5 bases). There are 12 residues in the CDR3. Germline V gene sequence: CDR1 MNHEY, CDR2 SMNVEV (reference sequence). The V and J ends lost 2 bases and 6 bases respectively, with 7 bases between them. DNA of the CDR3: TGTGCCAGCAGTTTAGGGGGGAATGGCTACACCTTC. The encoded protein is CASSLGGNGYTF.

The chain is built from TRBV5-6 and TRBJ1-4; D possibly corresponds to TRBD1 (6 bases). Germline V gives CDR1 SGHDT, CDR2 YYEEEE. V dropped 2 bases and J dropped 3 bases, with 14 bases sitting between them. The CDR3 loop spans 16 amino acids. CDR3 sequence (DNA): TGTGCCAGCAGCTTCAAGGTGGACAGCCCTAATGAAAAACTGTTTTTT. Protein: CASSFKVDSPNEKLFF. The full variable domain, in which reference TRBV5-6 and TRBJ1-4 provide the parts outside the CDR3, is DAGVTQSPTHLIKTRGQQVTLRCSPKSGHDTVSWYQQALGQGPQFIFQYYEEEERQRGNFPDRFSGHQFPNYSSELNVNALLLGDSALYLCASSFKVDSPNEKLFFGSGTQLSVL.

The chain combines TRBV28 with TRBJ2-7, with TRBD1 matching over 7 bases. Per germline, CDR1 MDHEN and CDR2 SYDVKM. Unmatched junction bases numbered 12, after V lost 5 bases and J lost 5 bases. The CDR3 consists of 15 residues. CDR3 sequence (DNA): TGTGCCAGCAGTCCCGGATGGGGACAGTGGGACGAGCAGTACTTC. Translating gives CASSPGWGQWDEQYF.

The genes are TRBV5-1 and TRBJ2-7; D perhaps matches TRBD1 (5 bases). The germline gives CDR1 SGHRS, CDR2 YFSETQ. V was clipped by 3 bases and J by 7 bases, with 17 bases between them. The CDR3 loop spans 14 amino acids. This chain's CDR3 is CASSSRVIEAEQYF. DNA for the CDR3: TGCGCCAGCAGCTCCAGGGTTATTGAAGCTGAGCAGTACTTC.

This sequence joins TRBV7-8 and TRBJ2-6; D is possibly TRBD2 (5 bases). The germline V and J ends were trimmed by 1 base and 5 bases, with 12 bases remaining between them. Germline lookup yields CDR1 SGHVS and CDR2 FQNEAQ. The length of the CDR3 is 16 residues. The CDR3 protein is CASSLGGKIWANVLTF. The CDR3 bases are TGTGCCAGCAGCTTAGGAGGGAAGATCTGGGCCAACGTCCTGACTTTC.

This chain connects TRBV2 to TRBJ2-1; 7 nucleotides align to TRBD1. The CDR3 loop spans 16 amino acids. The germline gives CDR1 SNHLY, CDR2 FYNNEI. V shed 5 bases and J 2 bases; nucleotides not matched to a gene: 9. CDR3 DNA sequence: TGTGCCAGCAGTACTACAGAACAGGGGCCCTACAATGAGCAGTTCTTC. Its protein product is CASSTTEQGPYNEQFF. Combining the CDR3 with reference TRBV2 and TRBJ2-1 gives the whole variable domain EPEVTQTPSHQVTQMGQEVILRCVPISNHLYFYWYRQILGQKVEFLVSFYNNEISEKSEIFDDQFSVERPDGSNFTLKIRSTKLEDSAMYFCASSTTEQGPYNEQFFGPGTRLTVL.

About this clone itself: The sample has other DNA sequences that encode this CDR3 too. The V gene is TRBV5-6, the J gene TRBJ2-4; 8 bases align to TRBD1. After removal of 1 base from V and 5 bases from J, the junction contained 5 bases not matched to a gene. CDR3 length: 15 residues. The germline V gene has CDR1 SGHDT and CDR2 YYEEEE. In DNA, the CDR3 is TGTGCCAGCAGCTTGCCTGGACAGGGCGAAAACATTCAGTACTTC. Residues: CASSLPGQGENIQYF.

The J gene is TRBJ2-3, the V gene TRBV19; 7 nucleotides align to TRBD2. V lost 3 bases and J lost 4; bases outside the gene matches: 7. This CDR3 has 15 amino acids. Germline V gene sequence: CDR1 LNHDA, CDR2 SQIVND (reference sequence). In DNA form, the CDR3 reads TGTGCCAGTAGTATCAAGCGGGGCACTTCAGATACGCAGTATTTT. It encodes CASSIKRGTSDTQYF.

This clone occurred a few times. J is TRBJ1-1 and V is TRBV6-5; the D gene is possibly TRBD1 (5 bases). Trimming removed 2 bases at V and 4 bases at J, with 8 bases between. The CDR3 consists of 13 residues. Germline V gene data show CDR1 as MNHEY and CDR2 as SVGAGI. The DNA of the CDR3 is TGTGCCAGCAGTTACGGGGGGGTCACTGAAGCTTTCTTT. Its protein is CASSYGGVTEAFF.

The rearrangement links TRBV5-6 to TRBJ2-2; 7 bases fit TRBD2. V was clipped by 2 bases and J by 4 bases; unmatched bases: 5. The CDR3 consists of 15 residues. The germline V gene encodes CDR1 SGHDT and CDR2 YYEEEE. The CDR3 here is CASSLGLAATGELFF. As DNA, the CDR3 is TGTGCCAGCAGCTTAGGTCTAGCGGCCACCGGGGAGCTGTTTTTT.

The table lists this clone with a count of one. The chain is built from TRBV30 and TRBJ1-1; 7 nucleotides agree with TRBD1. The V gene's germline CDR1 is GTSNPN and CDR2 SVGIG (reference sequence). This CDR3 has 14 amino acids. J gave up 4 bases and V 2 bases, and 7 bases lay outside the gene matches. CDR3 loop: CAWSTTGLVTEAFF. The CDR3 nucleotides read TGTGCCTGGAGTACGACAGGGTTGGTCACTGAAGCTTTCTTT.

This clone has only a few counts. The rearrangement joins TRBV4-3 to TRBJ2-1, with TRBD2 matching 9 bases. The CDR3 has 16 residues. Germline trimming cut 0 bases from V and 7 bases from J; bases unmatched to any gene: 7. The germline V gene encodes CDR1 LGHNA and CDR2 YSLEER. The CDR3 bases are TGCGCCAGCAGCCAAGATCTGGGCGGGGGGGCGAATGAGCAGTTCTTC. This gives the protein CASSQDLGGGANEQFF.

The chain recombines TRBV5-1 with TRBJ1-1; a weak D match, TRBD1 (6 bases). V was shortened by 4 bases and J by 4 bases, with 20 bases between the two germline ends. The CDR3 totals 16 residues. Germline lookup yields CDR1 SGHRS and CDR2 YFSETQ. The CDR3 is CASSNWIRRGGTEAFF. The CDR3 coding sequence is TGCGCCAGCAGCAACTGGATCAGGCGAGGGGGCACTGAAGCTTTCTTT.

This clone was seen once. The chain couples TRBV9 to TRBJ2-3; 8 bases align to TRBD2. V trimming: 4 bases; J trimming: 0 bases; junction bases outside the gene matches: 7. Germline V gene lookup returns CDR1 SGDLS and CDR2 YYNGEE. The CDR3 totals 16 residues. In DNA form, the CDR3 reads TGTGCCAGCAGCCCCCGGATAGCGGGGAGCACAGATACGCAGTATTTT. Encoded protein: CASSPRIAGSTDTQYF. The full variable domain, rest sourced from reference TRBV9 and TRBJ2-3, is DSGVTQTPKHLITATGQRVTLRCSPRSGDLSVYWYQQSLDQGLQFLIQYYNGEERAKGNILERFSAQQFPDLHSELNLSSLELGDSALYFCASSPRIAGSTDTQYFGPGTRLTVL.

The chain uses TRBV6-1 and TRBJ2-1, with 13 nucleotides matching TRBD2. The CDR3 consists of 16 residues. The trim removed 4 bases at V and 0 bases at J, leaving 0 bases unmatched. The germline gives CDR1 MNHNS, CDR2 SASEGT. CDR3 bases: TGTGCCAGCAGTGGACTAGCGGGGGGCTCCTACAATGAGCAGTTCTTC. Translated, it gives CASSGLAGGSYNEQFF.

The chain has TRBV5-1 and TRBJ2-1; 11 bases map to TRBD2. The V segment lost 1 base and the J segment 7 bases; nucleotides outside the gene matches: 4. There are 15 residues in the CDR3. Germline loops: CDR1 SGHRS, CDR2 YFSETQ. The CDR3 reads CASSLTSGSINEQFF. The DNA for the CDR3 is TGCGCCAGCAGCTTGACTAGCGGGAGTATAAATGAGCAGTTCTTC.

This clone came up once. V is TRBV6-6 and J is TRBJ2-7; 7 nucleotides match TRBD1. Trimming at V came to 5 bases and at J to 0 bases, leaving 10 bases not matched to a gene. The CDR3 spans 16 residues. Germline V gene lookup returns CDR1 MNHNY and CDR2 SVGAGI (reference sequence). This chain's CDR3 is CASSLLGQEISYEQYF. In DNA, the CDR3 is TGTGCCAGCAGTCTCCTAGGACAGGAGATCTCCTACGAGCAGTACTTC.

This rearrangement joins TRBV30 to TRBJ1-2; D perhaps matches TRBD1 (6 bases). The ends were cut back, 3 bases at V and 6 bases at J, with 11 bases in the middle. The CDR3 length is 12 residues. CDR1 is GTSNPN, CDR2 SVGIG, per germline (reference sequence). The CDR3 region has the DNA TGTGCCTGGAGGGGGGACACCCATGGCTACACCTTC. Amino acids: CAWRGDTHGYTF.

The chain joins TRBV4-1 to TRBJ2-5; D possibly corresponds to TRBD2 (6 bases). The V and J ends lost 3 bases and 9 bases respectively, with 11 bases between them. Germline V gene lookup returns CDR1 MGHRA and CDR2 YSYEKL. The CDR3 length is 12 residues. CDR3 loop: CASSHTGGAQYF. CDR3 DNA sequence: TGCGCCAGCAGCCACACCGGGGGAGCCCAGTACTTC.

In regard to this clone: One junction end disagrees with the germline gene, perhaps due to a read error. Other DNA sequences within the sample encode an identical CDR3. This chain uses TRBV2 with TRBJ2-1; a weak D match, TRBD1 (5 bases). Germline V lookup: CDR1 SNHLY, CDR2 FYNNEI. The CDR3 consists of 15 residues. For the CDR3, the DNA is TGCGCCAGCAGTGAAAGCTACAGGTCCTACAATGAGCAGTTCTTC. Translation: CASSESYRSYNEQFF.